This T cell receptor beta chain comes out of a study of OX40 agonist ivuxolimab in advanced cancers. Regarding the complete study: Ivuxolimab was a fully human IgG2 agonistic monoclonal antibody targeting the costimulatory receptor OX40 (CD134). Prior anti-PD-1, anti-PD-L1 or anti-CTLA-4 therapy was permitted, and checkpoint inhibitors had been received by about two fifths of dose-escalation patients. Intravenous ivuxolimab was administered to patients every 2 weeks at six dose levels: 0.01, 0.1, 0.3, 1.5, 3 and 10 mg/kg. The paper covers the monotherapy dose-escalation part of the phase I ivuxolimab trial, which included N of about 50 patients. Partial responses occurred in three dose-escalation patients: two with cutaneous melanoma and one with hepatocellular carcinoma. Peripheral TCRbeta sequencing aimed to test whether ivuxolimab altered TCR sequence diversity and caused clonal T-cell expansion. Of the 50 to 55 patients in dose escalation, about 20 had hepatocellular carcinoma, approximately 15 had melanoma, 9 had renal cell carcinoma and 9 had head and neck cancer. In the dose-escalation cohort, around four fifths of patients were male, and the mean age was around 60 years, with a range of about 23 to 85. On the study overall, not on this receptor specifically: Low levels of normalized T-cell clonal expansion were also seen in some patients who did not respond. At doses from 0.1 to 3.0 mg/kg, clonal expansion was seen in both CD4+ and CD8+ blood T cells between baseline and week 6. Antigen specificity was not determined for the clonally expanded peripheral T cells. After ivuxolimab, expanded clones were on average more numerous among CD8+ T cells than among CD4+ T cells. In partial responders in the 0.1-3.0 mg/kg groups, normalized peripheral clonal expansion was found to be among the lowest, especially among CD8+ T cells.

For sequencing of the TCRbeta CDR3 region, genomic DNA was extracted from the sorted cells. TCRbeta CDR3 regions were sequenced using the immunoSEQ Assay. The clones in this table, taken by TCRdb from immuneACCESS, are in-frame only. Not every clone is retained; where verified, under half of the shortfall comes from an unresolved V gene, and the cause of the rest is unknown. The sample table contains around 88,000 clones; only one count was recorded for just over 90% of them. Roughly 0.5% of the sample is held by the ten biggest clonotypes. Comment on this clone: It has no known antigen specificity. No base qualities exist here, and no much larger clone lies one base off it.

CDR1 and CDR2 were assigned from the germline V gene as SGHDT and YYEEEE. V and J are truncated by 2 bases and 1 base respectively, leaving an intervening sequence of 12 bases. The CDR3, cysteine through phenylalanine, is 15 amino acids long. This entry keeps only the CDR3 DNA: 45 bases, framed from base 1. The trial excluded patients who had a history of autoimmune disease or who were on systemic immunosuppression. In every dose cohort, peripheral blood was drawn for TCR sequencing at baseline, cycle 4 day 1, and cycle 7 day 1. The samples were taken from a phase I, first-in-human, multicenter, open-label dose-escalation trial of ivuxolimab. Adults with locally advanced or metastatic melanoma, renal cell carcinoma, hepatocellular carcinoma or head and neck squamous cell carcinoma were enrolled in the trial. CD4+ and CD8+ T cells were sorted separately from peripheral blood before TCR sequencing.

The chain is encoded by TRBV5-6 joined to TRBJ2-5, with a tentative D gene TRBD1 over 5 matching bases. This clonotype was obtained from an adult with an advanced solid tumor such as melanoma, head and neck, liver or kidney cancer. The sequencing used CD4+ or CD8+ T cells sorted from blood, collected in a trial of the OX40 agonist ivuxolimab. The DNA reads as follows: TGTGCCAGCAGCTTTCAGGGTACCGCCCAAGAGACCCAGTACTTC. It is translated as CASSFQGTAQETQYF.